These 22 T cell receptor beta chains share one sample of origin, sequenced in a study of shared clonotypes between healthy human individuals. Libraries were prepared by immunoSEQ multiplex PCR; TCRdb keeps only in-frame clonotypes and omits some of them. The table shows approximately 940,000 clones, with over 75% occurring only once. Sequences were obtained from memory CD4+ T cells sorted from blood. Subset meaning: CD45RA-negative fraction. The receptors derive from a man aged 18 to 30 in good health.

The chain combines TRBV1 with TRBJ2-1; TRBD2, the D gene given by the table, was not confirmed from the DNA. TRBV1 is a pseudogene locus. The CDR3 is 14 amino acids. The CDR3 region is CTSSRTSGTYEQFF. The CDR3 DNA follows: TGCACCAGCAGCCGGACTAGCGGGACCTATGAGCAGTTCTTC.

The V call is TRBV9, the J call TRBJ2-1, with 8 bases lining up with TRBD2. Unmatched junction bases numbered 8, after V lost 1 base and J lost 8 bases. CDR3 size: 15 residues. Looked up from germline, CDR1 is SGDLS and CDR2 is YYNGEE. The CDR3 is CASSVMGLETDEQFF. CDR3 in DNA: TGTGCCAGCAGCGTAATGGGACTAGAAACCGATGAGCAGTTCTTC.

The rearrangement uses TRBV5-4 and TRBJ2-1, with 12 bases lining up with TRBD2. This CDR3 is built from 15 residues. Germline-derived CDR1 and CDR2 are SGHNT and YYREEE (reference sequence). The ends lost 7 bases at V and 9 bases at J; junction bases unmatched: 11. CDR3 sequence: CASSQPTSGGSEQFF. The CDR3 nucleotides read TGTGCCAGCTCGCAACCGACTAGCGGGGGAAGTGAGCAGTTCTTC.

The chain carries TRBV7-9 and TRBJ2-1; D uncertain. CDR1 SEHNR and CDR2 FQNEAQ come from the germline V gene (reference sequence). The CDR3 is made up of 10 amino acids. Trimming removed 1 base at V and 10 bases at J, with 2 bases between. CDR3 residues: CASSLVEQFF. Written as DNA, the CDR3 is TGTGCCAGCAGCTTAGTGGAGCAGTTCTTC. The full variable domain, with the rest looked up from reference TRBV7-9 and TRBJ2-1, is DTGVSQNPRHKITKRGQNVTFRCDPISEHNRLYWYRQTLGQGPEFLTYFQNEAQLEKSRLLSDRFSAERPKGSFSTLEIQRTEQGDSAMYLCASSLVEQFFGPGTRLTVL.

This rearrangement joins TRBV5-1 to TRBJ1-2, with TRBD1 identical over 7 bases. Per the germline V gene, CDR1 is SGHRS and CDR2 is YFSETQ. Germline trimming cut 2 bases from V and 1 base from J; bases unmatched to any gene: 5. This CDR3 is built from 15 residues. The CDR3 bases are TGCGCCAGCAGCTTAACAGGGGACGGTAACTATGGCTACACCTTC. The encoded protein is CASSLTGDGNYGYTF.

The rearrangement joins TRBV5-6 to TRBJ1-6; 8 bases agree with TRBD1. CDR1 SGHDT and CDR2 YYEEEE come from the germline V gene. CDR3 length: 14 residues. V was clipped by 4 bases and J by 9 bases; unmatched bases: 6. CDR3 nucleotide sequence: TGTGCCAGCAGCCAACAGGGGGGTGGTTCACCCCTCCACTTT. This encodes CASSQQGGGSPLHF.

V is TRBV6-1 and J is TRBJ1-2; tentative D call: TRBD1 (5 bases). CDR3 size: 12 residues. CDR1 is MNHNS and CDR2 is SASEGT in the germline V gene. V lost 7 bases and J 3 bases, leaving 9 bases between the germline ends. DNA for the CDR3: TGTGCCAGCATCAGAGGGGACTATGGCTACACCTTC. This codes for CASIRGDYGYTF.

The chain joins TRBV27 to TRBJ1-6; TRBD1 matches 9 bases. Unmatched junction bases numbered 1, after V lost 2 bases and J lost 8 bases. The CDR3 runs to 14 residues. The germline gives CDR1 MNHEY, CDR2 SMNVEV (reference sequence). CDR3 loop: CASSLGQGYSPLHF. In DNA form, the CDR3 reads TGTGCCAGCAGTTTAGGACAGGGGTATTCACCCCTCCACTTT.

This clone was seen ten or more times. V usage is TRBV4-1 and J usage is TRBJ2-3; D unclear. This CDR3 has 16 residues. CDR1 MGHRA and CDR2 YSYEKL come from the germline V gene. Trimming stripped 1 base from V and 0 bases from J, with 11 bases between. The CDR3 spells CASSQGGRRSTDTQYF. The CDR3 DNA reads as TGCGCCAGCAGCCAAGGAGGCCGGCGGAGCACAGATACGCAGTATTTT.

The CDR3 reads CASSSGTDLNEKLFF. CDR3 DNA: TGTGCCAGCAGTTCTGGGACAGACCTTAATGAAAAACTGTTTTTT. This chain joins TRBV11-2 and TRBJ1-4; 7 bases map to TRBD1. V lost 6 bases, J lost 4 bases, and 8 bases stayed unmatched. Germline lookup yields CDR1 SGHAT and CDR2 FQNNGV. The CDR3 loop spans 15 amino acids.

The V and J genes are TRBV10-3 and TRBJ2-3, with a tentative D call TRBD2 (6 bases). V was trimmed by 3 bases and J by 6 bases, leaving 16 bases between them. The CDR3 is made up of 15 amino acids. Germline CDR1 is ENHRY and CDR2 is SYGVKD. CDR3 nucleotide sequence: TGTGCCATCAGTGAACGGGGCGGGACCCGGGATACGCAGTATTTT. Translating it yields CAISERGGTRDTQYF.

The V gene is TRBV7-8, the J gene TRBJ2-7, with 11 nucleotides matching TRBD2. The CDR3 sequence is 16 residues long. In germline, CDR1 is SGHVS, CDR2 FQNEAQ. After removal of 1 base from V and 0 bases from J, the junction contained 2 bases not matched to a gene. The chain's CDR3 is CASSLGTSGGSYEQYF. The CDR3 region has the DNA TGTGCCAGCAGCTTAGGTACTAGCGGGGGCTCCTACGAGCAGTACTTC.

The rearrangement links TRBV19 to TRBJ2-7; D ambiguous. V was cut by 0 bases and J by 2 bases, with 11 bases left in between. The CDR3 extends over 15 amino acids. CDR1 is LNHDA, CDR2 SQIVND, per germline (reference sequence). The CDR3 DNA reads TGTGCCAGTAGTATAGATCACGAGAGGACCTACGAGCAGTACTTC. This translates into CASSIDHERTYEQYF.

V gene TRBV5-4 combines with J gene TRBJ2-7; D may be TRBD2 (6 bases). In germline, CDR1 is SGHNT, CDR2 YYREEE (reference sequence). The CDR3 covers 16 residues. V shed 6 bases and J shed 4 bases, with 23 bases lying between them. The CDR3 sequence is CASKTGAGTGNYEQYF. CDR3 nucleotides: TGTGCCAGCAAAACCGGGGCCGGGACTGGGAATTACGAGCAGTACTTC.

The rearrangement joins TRBV5-4 to TRBJ1-1; the D is unclear. CDR1 SGHNT and CDR2 YYREEE come from the germline V gene (reference sequence). This CDR3 has 15 amino acids. Trimming removed 4 bases at V and 0 bases at J, with 13 bases between. The chain's CDR3 is CASSLGVGLNTEAFF. CDR3 bases: TGTGCCAGCAGCCTCGGGGTGGGGTTGAACACTGAAGCTTTCTTT. Based on the CDR3 plus reference TRBV5-4 and TRBJ1-1, the full variable domain is ETGVTQSPTHLIKTRGQQVTLRCSSQSGHNTVSWYQQALGQGPQFIFQYYREEENGRGNFPPRFSGLQFPNYSSELNVNALELDDSALYLCASSLGVGLNTEAFFGQGTRLTVV.

In its sample, this clone was seen once. The rearrangement links TRBV7-9 to TRBJ2-5, with D unresolved. Trimming shortened V by 5 bases and J by 7 bases, and 11 bases separated the two germline ends. The CDR3 loop spans 12 amino acids. The germline V gene has CDR1 SEHNR and CDR2 FQNEAQ (reference sequence). The CDR3 coding sequence is TGTGCCAGCAGCCCGAGCATAGGGACCCAGTACTTC. This gives the protein CASSPSIGTQYF. Looking up the rest from reference TRBV7-9 and TRBJ2-5 gives the full variable domain: DTGVSQNPRHKITKRGQNVTFRCDPISEHNRLYWYRQTLGQGPEFLTYFQNEAQLEKSRLLSDRFSAERPKGSFSTLEIQRTEQGDSAMYLCASSPSIGTQYFGPGTRLLVL.

This chain links TRBV2 with TRBJ1-6; D might be TRBD1 (6 bases). Between the trimmed V and J ends, which lost 2 bases and 9 bases, there was a span of 11 bases. The CDR3 is made up of 14 amino acids. CDR1 SNHLY and CDR2 FYNNEI come from the germline V gene. CDR3 loop: CASSENGGGSPLHF. CDR3 sequence (DNA): TGTGCCAGCAGTGAAAATGGGGGCGGTTCACCCCTCCACTTT.

This clone occurred many times. V and J are TRBV7-8 and TRBJ1-4; 10 positions match TRBD1. The V gene's germline CDR1 is SGHVS and CDR2 FQNEAQ. The CDR3 spans 14 residues. Trimming took 7 bases from V and 5 from J; bases not matched to a gene: 4. CDR3 nucleotide sequence: TGTGCCAGCACCCGGACAGGGGGAAATGAAAAACTGTTTTTT. Protein product: CASTRTGGNEKLFF.

This clone was recorded at least ten times. The rearrangement joins TRBV5-5 to TRBJ2-7, with a weak D call TRBD1 (5 bases). V was pared by 0 bases and J by 2 bases, with 6 bases between. This CDR3 has 13 residues. Per germline, CDR1 SGHKS and CDR2 YYEKEE (reference sequence). The CDR3 region is CASSLEGTYEQYF. CDR3 nucleotides: TGTGCCAGCAGCTTGGAGGGGACCTACGAGCAGTACTTC.

The chain employs TRBV7-9 and TRBJ2-5; D unresolved. V was clipped by 6 bases and J by 1 base, with 9 bases between them. The CDR3 contains 13 residues. From germline, CDR1 is SEHNR and CDR2 FQNEAQ (reference sequence). CDR3 sequence: CASSLDPQETQYF. CDR3 nucleotides: TGTGCCAGCAGTCTTGACCCCCAAGAGACCCAGTACTTC.

The chain has TRBV10-1 and TRBJ1-3, with TRBD1 matching over 10 bases. Germline values: CDR1 WNHNN, CDR2 SYGVQD (reference sequence). The CDR3 has 14 amino acids. Trimming removed 6 bases from V and 8 bases from J; junction bases left unmatched: 7. The CDR3 region has the DNA TGCGCCAGCAGCCCGGGACAGGGGAAGGACACCATATATTTT. Protein product: CASSPGQGKDTIYF.

This clone has only one observation. The rearrangement joins TRBV18 to TRBJ2-5; D may be TRBD2 (7 bases). This CDR3 spans 13 amino acids. CDR1 KGHSH and CDR2 LQKENI come from the germline V gene. With 6 bases removed from V and 4 bases from J, the gap between germline ends came to 12 bases. In nucleotides, the CDR3 is TGTGCCAGCTCTCGGGGGGCCTCAGAGACCCAGTACTTC. It encodes CASSRGASETQYF.